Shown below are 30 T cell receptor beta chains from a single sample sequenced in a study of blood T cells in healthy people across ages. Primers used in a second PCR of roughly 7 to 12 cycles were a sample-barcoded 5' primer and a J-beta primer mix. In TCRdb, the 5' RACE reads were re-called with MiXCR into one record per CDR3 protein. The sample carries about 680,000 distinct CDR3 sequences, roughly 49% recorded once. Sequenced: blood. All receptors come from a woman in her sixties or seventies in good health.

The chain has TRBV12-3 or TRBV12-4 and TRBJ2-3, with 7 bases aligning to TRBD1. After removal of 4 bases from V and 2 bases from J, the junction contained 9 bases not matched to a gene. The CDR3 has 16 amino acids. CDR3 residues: CASSSVTGRNTDTQYF. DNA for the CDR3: TGTGCCAGCAGTTCAGTGACAGGGCGAAACACAGATACGCAGTATTTT.

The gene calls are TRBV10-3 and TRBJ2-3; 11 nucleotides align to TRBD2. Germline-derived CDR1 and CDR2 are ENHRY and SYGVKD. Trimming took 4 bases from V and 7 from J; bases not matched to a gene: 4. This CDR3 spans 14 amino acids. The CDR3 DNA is TGTGCCATCAGTGGCGGGACTAGCGGATATACGCAGTATTTT. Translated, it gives CAISGGTSGYTQYF.

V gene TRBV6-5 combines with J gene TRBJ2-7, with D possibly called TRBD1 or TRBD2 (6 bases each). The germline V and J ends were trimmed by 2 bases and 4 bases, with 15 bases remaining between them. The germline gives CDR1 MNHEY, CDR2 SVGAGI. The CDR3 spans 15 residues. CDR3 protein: CASSYGAGHKYEQYF. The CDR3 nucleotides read TGTGCCAGCAGTTACGGGGCGGGACATAAGTACGAGCAGTACTTC.

CDR3 nucleotide sequence: TGTGCCAGCAGTGCTCCAGGGGGGTTGTATCAGCCCCAGCATTTT. Amino acids: CASSAPGGLYQPQHF. The gene calls are TRBV6-1 and TRBJ1-5; 7 bases are shared with TRBD1. The trim removed 4 bases at V and 5 bases at J, leaving 8 bases unmatched. The CDR3 loop spans 15 amino acids. Germline loops: CDR1 MNHNS, CDR2 SASEGT.

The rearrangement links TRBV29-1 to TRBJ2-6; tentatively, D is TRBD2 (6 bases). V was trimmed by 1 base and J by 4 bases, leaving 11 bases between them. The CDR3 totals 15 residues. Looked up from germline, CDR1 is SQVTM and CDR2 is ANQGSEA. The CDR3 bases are TGCAGCGTTGAAGGCGGGACGAGGGGGGCCAACGTCCTGACTTTC. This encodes CSVEGGTRGANVLTF.

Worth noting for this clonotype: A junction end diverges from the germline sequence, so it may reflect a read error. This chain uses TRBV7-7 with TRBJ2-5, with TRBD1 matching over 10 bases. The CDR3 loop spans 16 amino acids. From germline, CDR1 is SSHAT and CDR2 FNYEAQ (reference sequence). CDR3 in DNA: TGTGCTAGCAGCCTACGCTCGGACAGGGGGCAAGAGACCCAGTACTTC. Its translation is CASSLRSDRGQETQYF. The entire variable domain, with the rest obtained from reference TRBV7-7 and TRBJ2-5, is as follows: GAGVSQSPRYKVTKRGQDVTLRCDPISSHATLYWYQQALGQGPEFLTYFNYEAQPDKSGLPSDRFSAERPEGSISTLTIQRTEQRDSAMYRCASSLRSDRGQETQYFGPGTRLLVL.

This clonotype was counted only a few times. The CDR3 DNA sequence: TGTGCCAGCAGTTACTCCCCGGCCAACTCCTACGAGCAGTACTTC. Protein sequence: CASSYSPANSYEQYF. The chain is built from TRBV6-6 and TRBJ2-7; no clear D gene. V was clipped by 0 bases and J by 0 bases, with 9 bases between them. Germline-derived CDR1 and CDR2 are MNHNY and SVGAGI (reference sequence). The CDR3 is made up of 15 amino acids.

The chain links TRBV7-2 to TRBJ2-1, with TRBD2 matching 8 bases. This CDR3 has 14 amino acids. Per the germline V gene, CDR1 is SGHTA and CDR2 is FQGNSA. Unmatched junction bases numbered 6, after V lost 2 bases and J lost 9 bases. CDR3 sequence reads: CASSLRLAKGEQFF. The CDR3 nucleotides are TGTGCCAGCAGCTTAAGACTAGCGAAGGGTGAGCAGTTCTTC.

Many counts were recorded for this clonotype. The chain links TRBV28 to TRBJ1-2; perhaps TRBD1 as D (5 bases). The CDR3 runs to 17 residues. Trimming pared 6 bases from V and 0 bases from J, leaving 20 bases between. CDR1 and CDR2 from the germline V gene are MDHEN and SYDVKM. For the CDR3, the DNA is TGTGCCAGCAGCCTTTTAATTACAGGAACCTCTAACTATGGCTACACCTTC. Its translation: CASSLLITGTSNYGYTF.

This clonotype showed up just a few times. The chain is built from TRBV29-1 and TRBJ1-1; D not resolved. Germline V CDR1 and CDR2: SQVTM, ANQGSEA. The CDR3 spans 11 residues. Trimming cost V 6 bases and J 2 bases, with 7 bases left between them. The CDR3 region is CSVVPNTEAFF. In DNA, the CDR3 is TGCAGCGTAGTGCCAAACACTGAAGCTTTCTTT.

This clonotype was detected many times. CDR3 in DNA: TGTGCCAGCAGTGAGTCCATAGGGCTAGCGGGAGCGAAGCAAGAGACCCAGTACTTC. Translating gives CASSESIGLAGAKQETQYF. V is TRBV2 and J is TRBJ2-5; TRBD2 aligns across 10 bases. The CDR3 contains 19 residues. Germline CDR1 and CDR2: SNHLY and FYNNEI. The V segment lost 3 bases and the J segment 2 bases; nucleotides outside the gene matches: 15.

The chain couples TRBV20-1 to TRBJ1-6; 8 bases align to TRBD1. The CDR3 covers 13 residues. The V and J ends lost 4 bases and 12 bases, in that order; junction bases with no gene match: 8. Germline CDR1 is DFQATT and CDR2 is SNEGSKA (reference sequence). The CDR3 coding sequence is TGCAGTGCTATCCTACAGGGGGATGGACCCCTCCACTTT. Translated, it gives CSAILQGDGPLHF.

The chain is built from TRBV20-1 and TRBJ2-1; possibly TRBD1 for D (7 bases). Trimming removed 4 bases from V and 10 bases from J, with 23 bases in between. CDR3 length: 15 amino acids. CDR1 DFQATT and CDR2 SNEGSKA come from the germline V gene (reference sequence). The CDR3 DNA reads TGCAGTGCTACTCCGACAGGGTCTAGACGGGGGGAGCAGTTCTTC. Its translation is CSATPTGSRRGEQFF.

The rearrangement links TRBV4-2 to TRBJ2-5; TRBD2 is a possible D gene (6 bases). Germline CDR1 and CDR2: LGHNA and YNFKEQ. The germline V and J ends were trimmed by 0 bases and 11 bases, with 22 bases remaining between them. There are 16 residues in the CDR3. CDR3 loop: CASSQEPGEPWNEQYF. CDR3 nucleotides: TGTGCCAGCAGCCAAGAGCCGGGAGAACCCTGGAATGAGCAGTACTTC.

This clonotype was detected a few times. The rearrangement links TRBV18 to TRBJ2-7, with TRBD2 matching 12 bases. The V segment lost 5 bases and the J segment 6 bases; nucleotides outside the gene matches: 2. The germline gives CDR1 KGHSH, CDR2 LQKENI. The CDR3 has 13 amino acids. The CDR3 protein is CASSGTSGREQYF. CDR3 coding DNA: TGTGCCAGCTCAGGGACTAGCGGGCGCGAGCAGTACTTC.

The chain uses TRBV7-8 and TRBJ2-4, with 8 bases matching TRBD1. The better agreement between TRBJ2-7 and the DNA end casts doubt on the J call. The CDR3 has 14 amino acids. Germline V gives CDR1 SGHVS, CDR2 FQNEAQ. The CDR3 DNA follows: TGTGCCAGCAGCTTCCTACAGGGGGCCTACGAGCAGTACTTC. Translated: CASSFLQGAYEQYF.

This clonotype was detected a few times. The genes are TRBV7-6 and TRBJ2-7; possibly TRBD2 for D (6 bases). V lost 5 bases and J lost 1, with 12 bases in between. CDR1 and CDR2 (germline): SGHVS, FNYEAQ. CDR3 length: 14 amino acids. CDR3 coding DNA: TGTGCCAGCAGCAAAGACAGCGGGTCCTACGAGCAGTACTTC. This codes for CASSKDSGSYEQYF.

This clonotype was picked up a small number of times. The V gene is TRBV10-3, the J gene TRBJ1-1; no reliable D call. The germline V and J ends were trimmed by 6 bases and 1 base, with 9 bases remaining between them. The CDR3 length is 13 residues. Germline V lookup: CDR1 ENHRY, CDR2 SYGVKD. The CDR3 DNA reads TGTGCCATCAGACTGACGGGGAACACTGAAGCTTTCTTT. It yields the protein CAIRLTGNTEAFF.

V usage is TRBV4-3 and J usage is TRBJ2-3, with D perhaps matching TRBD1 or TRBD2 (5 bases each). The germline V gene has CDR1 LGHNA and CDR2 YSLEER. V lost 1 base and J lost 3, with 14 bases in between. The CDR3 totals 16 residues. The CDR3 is CASSQGVWGSTDTQYF. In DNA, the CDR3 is TGCGCCAGCAGCCAAGGAGTATGGGGGAGTACAGATACGCAGTATTTT.

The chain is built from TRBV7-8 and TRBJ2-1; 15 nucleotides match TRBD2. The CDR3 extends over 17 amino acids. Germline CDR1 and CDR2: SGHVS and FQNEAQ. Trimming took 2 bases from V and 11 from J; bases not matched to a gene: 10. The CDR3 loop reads CASSLNPQGLAGGKQFF. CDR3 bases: TGTGCCAGCAGCTTAAATCCCCAAGGACTAGCGGGAGGGAAGCAGTTCTTC.

The CDR3 loop reads CSAGGGRGDTQYF. In DNA, the CDR3 is TGCAGTGCTGGGGGGGGAAGGGGAGATACGCAGTATTTT. This rearrangement joins TRBV20-1 to TRBJ2-3, with 7 bases fitting TRBD2. Unmatched junction bases numbered 7, after V lost 5 bases and J lost 5 bases. This CDR3 is built from 13 residues. Germline CDR1 is DFQATT and CDR2 is SNEGSKA (reference sequence).

The CDR3 is CASSKGTSIAKNIQYF. CDR3 nucleotide sequence: TGTGCCAGTAGCAAAGGGACATCAATAGCCAAAAACATTCAGTACTTC. This chain uses TRBV19 with TRBJ2-5; tentatively, D is TRBD1 (6 bases). The J call may be wrong; the DNA end is better matched by TRBJ2-4. This CDR3 comprises 16 residues. Germline CDR1 LNHDA, CDR2 SQIVND (reference sequence).

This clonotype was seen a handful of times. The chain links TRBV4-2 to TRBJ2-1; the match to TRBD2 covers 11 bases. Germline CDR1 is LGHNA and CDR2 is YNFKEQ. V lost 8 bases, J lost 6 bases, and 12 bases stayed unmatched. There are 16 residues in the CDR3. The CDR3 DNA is TGTGCCAGCGGGGGGGGACTAGCGGAGACAAGCAATGAGCAGTTCTTC. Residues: CASGGGLAETSNEQFF.

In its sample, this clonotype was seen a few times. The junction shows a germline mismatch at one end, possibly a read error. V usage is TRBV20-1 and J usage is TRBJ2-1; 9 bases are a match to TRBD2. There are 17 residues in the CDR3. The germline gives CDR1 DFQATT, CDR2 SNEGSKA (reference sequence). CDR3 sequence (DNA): TGCGGTGCTAGAGATCAGGAGCGGGAGGCTGGAGGAGGTGAGCAGTTCTTC. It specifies CGARDQEREAGGGEQFF.

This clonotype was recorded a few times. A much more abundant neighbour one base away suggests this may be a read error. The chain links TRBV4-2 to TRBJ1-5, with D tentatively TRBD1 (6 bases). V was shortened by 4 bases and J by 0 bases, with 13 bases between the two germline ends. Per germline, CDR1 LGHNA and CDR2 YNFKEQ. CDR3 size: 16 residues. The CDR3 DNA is TGTGCCAGCAGCCGCGACAGGTGTGATAGCAATCAGCCCCAGCATTTT. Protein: CASSRDRCDSNQPQHF.

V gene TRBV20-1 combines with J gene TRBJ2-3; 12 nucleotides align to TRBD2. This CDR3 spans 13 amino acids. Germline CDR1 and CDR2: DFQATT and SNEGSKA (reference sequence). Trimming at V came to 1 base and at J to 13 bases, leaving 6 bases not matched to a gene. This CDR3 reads CSARGGLAGSEYF. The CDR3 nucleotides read TGCAGTGCTAGAGGGGGACTAGCGGGTTCGGAGTATTTT.

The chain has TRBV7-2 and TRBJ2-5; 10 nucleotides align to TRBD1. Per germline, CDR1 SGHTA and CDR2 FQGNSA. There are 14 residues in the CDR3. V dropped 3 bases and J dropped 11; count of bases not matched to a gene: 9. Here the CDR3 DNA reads TGTGCCAGCAGCTTGGGACAGGGGACGGGTGAGCAGTACTTC. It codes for CASSLGQGTGEQYF.

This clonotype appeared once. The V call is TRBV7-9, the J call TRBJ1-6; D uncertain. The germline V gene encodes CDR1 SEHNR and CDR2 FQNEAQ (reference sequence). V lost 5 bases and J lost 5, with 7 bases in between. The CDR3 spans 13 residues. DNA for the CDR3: TGTGCCAGCAGCCCGAATAATAATTCACCCCTCCACTTT. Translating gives CASSPNNNSPLHF.

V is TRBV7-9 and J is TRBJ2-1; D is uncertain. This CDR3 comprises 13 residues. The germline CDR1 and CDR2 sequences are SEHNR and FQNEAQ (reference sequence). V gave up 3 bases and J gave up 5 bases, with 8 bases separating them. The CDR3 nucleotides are TGTGCCAGCAGCTTGGGAACCAACAATGAGCAGTTCTTC. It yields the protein CASSLGTNNEQFF.

For the CDR3, the DNA is TGCAGTGCTAGACAGGCAAACAGGGAGAGATCCTATAATTCACCCCTCCACTTT. Protein: CSARQANRERSYNSPLHF. V gene TRBV20-1 combines with J gene TRBJ1-6, with a tentative D call TRBD1 (6 bases). This CDR3 region has 18 residues. Germline CDR1 DFQATT, CDR2 SNEGSKA (reference sequence). The ends were cut back, 2 bases at V and 1 base at J, with 18 bases in the middle.